Listed below are T cell receptor beta chains from one sample, sequenced in a study of T cell responses to AZD1222 COVID-19 vaccine. The assay was immunoSEQ multiplex PCR, and TCRdb's table has in-frame clones only and misses some. This table has more than 140,000 clones, around 92% appearing once. The sample in question was peripheral blood, obtained on day 0 of AZD1222 vaccination. The receptors come from an adult in good health. The CDR3 runs from the conserved cysteine through the conserved F or W. Each record gives: clone size, J gene, D gene, V gene, CDR3 DNA, CDR3 protein. The D gene is left open where the match is weak. Size is stated for part of the rows, as once, few or many counts, or as a class when the clone is expanded.

>-|TRBJ1-2|-|TRBV2
TGTGCCAGCAGTGAAGCCGGCAAGGGTGGAGGGAATGGCTACACCTTC
CASSEAGKGGGNGYTF
>-|TRBJ2-5|-|TRBV18
TGTGCCAGCTCACCGACAGGACCCCAAGAGACCCAGTACTTC
CASSPTGPQETQYF
>-|TRBJ2-3|TRBD2|TRBV7-9
TGTGCCAGCAGCTTGGGGAGGGGAGTACGGCGGACAGATACGCAGTATTTT
CASSLGRGVRRTDTQYF
>once|TRBJ2-1|TRBD1|TRBV7-9
TGTGCCAGCAGCCTCACCGGGACAGGATACAATGAGCAGTTCTTC
CASSLTGTGYNEQFF
>-|TRBJ2-3|TRBD1|TRBV7-2
TGTGCCAGCAGCTTAGCTATTTCGATTTCGGGGACAGGGGAGAGAGATACGCAGTATTTT
CASSLAISISGTGERDTQYF
>-|TRBJ2-1|-|TRBV6-5
TGTGCCAGCACCAAGTCAGCGAATGAGCAGTTCTTC
CASTKSANEQFF
>-|TRBJ2-7|-|TRBV5-6
TGTGCCAGCAGCTCGGAACAGCGAGCGAACTACGAGCAGTACTTC
CASSSEQRANYEQYF
>few|TRBJ2-7|-|TRBV6-5
TGTGCCAGCAGTTACCGCTACGAGCAGTACTTC
CASSYRYEQYF
>-|TRBJ1-2|-|TRBV27
TGTGCCAGCGCCAGAGGGGAGGGTGGCGGCTACACCTTC
CASARGEGGGYTF
>-|TRBJ2-5|-|TRBV6-5
TGTGCCAGCAGGAGGGGAGAGGAGACCCAGTACTTC
CASRRGEETQYF
>-|TRBJ2-3|-|TRBV7-2
TGTGCCAGCAGCTCAGGTTTGGGGGGGGCGAGCACAGATACGCAGTATTTT
CASSSGLGGASTDTQYF
>-|TRBJ1-2|-|TRBV7-2
TGTGCCAGCAGCGGGGACTGGGGTATTAACTATGGCTACACCTTC
CASSGDWGINYGYTF
>-|TRBJ1-3|-|TRBV12-3/TRBV12-4
TGTGCCAGCAGTCCCGTGCGGGGAAACACCATATATTTT
CASSPVRGNTIYF
>-|TRBJ1-5|TRBD1|TRBV15
TGTGCCACTGCTTCCGGGACAGGGCACAATCAGCCCCAGCATTTT
CATASGTGHNQPQHF
>-|TRBJ2-7|-|TRBV19
TGTGCCAGTAGTAATGGTTGGTTTCAGAGTCCGGAGGAGCAGTACTTC
CASSNGWFQSPEEQYF